This paragraph covers one T cell receptor (beta chain) sequence. Primers included in the PCR were 60 Vbeta and 13 Jbeta primers. Data came from immunoSEQ multiplex PCR; TCRdb stores just in-frame clones and leaves some out. The sample records approximately 65,000 clones, about 63% being singletons. The data were obtained in a study of cytomegalovirus exposure and HLA in healthy donors. The CDR3 consists of 16 residues. Germline-derived CDR1 and CDR2 are MNHNY and SVGAGI (reference sequence). J gave up 8 bases and V 6 bases, and 10 bases lay outside the gene matches. The source is a man in his forties in good health and CMV-seropositive. The sequencing sample was made of PBMCs. The chain links TRBV6-6 to TRBJ2-2, with 12 bases fitting TRBD1. CDR3 bases: TGTGCCAGCAGGTCCCGGGACAGGGGGCTCAGAGGGGAGCTGTTTTTT. Translating gives CASRSRDRGLRGELFF.